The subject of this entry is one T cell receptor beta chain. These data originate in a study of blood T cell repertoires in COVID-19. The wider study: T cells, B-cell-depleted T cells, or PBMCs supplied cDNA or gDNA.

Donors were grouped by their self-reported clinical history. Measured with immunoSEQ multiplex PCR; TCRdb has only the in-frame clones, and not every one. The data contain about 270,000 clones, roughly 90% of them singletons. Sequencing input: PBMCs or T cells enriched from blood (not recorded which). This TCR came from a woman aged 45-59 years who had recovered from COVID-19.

The DNA of the CDR3 is TGTGCCAGCAGCGTAGGTACTACAGGGGAAGCCGGGGAGCTGTTTTTT. It is translated as CASSVGTTGEAGELFF. The chain joins TRBV9 to TRBJ2-2; 7 bases map to TRBD1. There are 16 residues in the CDR3. Germline CDR1 is SGDLS and CDR2 is YYNGEE. Trimming cost V 0 bases and J 6 bases; bases outside gene matches: 8.